Detailed here is one T cell receptor (beta chain). The antigen is not known. The primer mix had 60 Vbeta and 13 Jbeta primers. Some clones are missing from TCRdb's copy, which holds only in-frame ones; the method was immunoSEQ multiplex PCR. Of about 170,000 clones listed, roughly 70% are singletons. CDR3 size: 11 residues. V was clipped by 9 bases and J by 8 bases, with 11 bases between them. In germline, CDR1 is SNHLY, CDR2 FYNNEI. The record originates from a study of cytomegalovirus exposure and HLA in healthy donors. Study background: Earlier, 110 million or so unique TCR beta sequences were recovered from roughly 200 million T cells by an analysis.

General study findings and limits: There were a few CMV-associated chains whose specificity for CMV antigens was confirmed in vitro. It was approximately 150 TCR beta chains that were listed as cytomegalovirus-associated. HLA alleles were associated with around 17,000 TCR beta sequences in a later analysis at 0.05 false discovery rate.

The source material was PBMCs. The chain is built from TRBV2 and TRBJ2-1, with D tentatively TRBD1 (6 bases). This receptor was obtained from a woman aged 18-35 years in good health and CMV-seropositive. This chain's CDR3 is CAREGGDEQFF. The CDR3 bases are TGTGCCAGAGAAGGGGGAGATGAGCAGTTCTTC.